This is a list of T cell receptor beta chains from one sample in a study of cytomegalovirus exposure and HLA in healthy donors. Produced via immunoSEQ multiplex PCR; TCRdb's table is partial and in-frame only. The sample holds more than 150,000 clones, approximately 88% seen once. The sequenced sample was PBMCs. The receptor set was obtained from a man younger than 30 in good health and CMV-seropositive. Both conserved end residues are part of each CDR3. Each record gives: clone size, CDR3 length, D gene, V gene, J gene, CDR3 DNA, CDR3 protein. The D gene is left open where the match is weak. Clone size is given for some rows only: seen once, a few or many times, or a class if the clone is expanded.

abundance: once
len: 16
d_gene: TRBD1
v_gene: TRBV2
j_gene: TRBJ1-1
CDR3nt: TGTGCCAGCAGTGTAAAAGAGACAGGGGGGAACACTGAAGCTTTCTTT
CDR3aa: CASSVKETGGNTEAFF

abundance: -
len: 16
d_gene: TRBD2
v_gene: TRBV29-1
j_gene: TRBJ2-7
CDR3nt: TGCAGCGTTGAAGATCGACTGACTAGCGGGGTCTACGAGCAGTACTTC
CDR3aa: CSVEDRLTSGVYEQYF

abundance: -
len: 14
d_gene: TRBD1
v_gene: TRBV7-9
j_gene: TRBJ1-1
CDR3nt: TGTGCCAGCAGCCTGACAGGGGTGAACACTGAAGCTTTCTTT
CDR3aa: CASSLTGVNTEAFF

abundance: -
len: 12
d_gene: -
v_gene: TRBV10-3
j_gene: TRBJ1-5
CDR3nt: TGTGCCATCAGTGAGGCCAGCGAGCCCCAGCATTTT
CDR3aa: CAISEASEPQHF

abundance: -
len: 14
d_gene: -
v_gene: TRBV5-1
j_gene: TRBJ1-2
CDR3nt: TGCGCCAGCAGCTTGGAGGGGAGGGGAACGGGCTACACCTTC
CDR3aa: CASSLEGRGTGYTF

abundance: many
len: 13
d_gene: -
v_gene: TRBV5-8
j_gene: TRBJ2-3
CDR3nt: TGTGCCAGCAGGGCCTCAGGCACAGATACGCAGTATTTT
CDR3aa: CASRASGTDTQYF

abundance: once
len: 16
d_gene: -
v_gene: TRBV30
j_gene: TRBJ1-5
CDR3nt: TGTGCCTGGAGCCCGGGGACTCCGGGGAGCAATCAGCCCCAGCATTTT
CDR3aa: CAWSPGTPGSNQPQHF

abundance: -
len: 16
d_gene: -
v_gene: TRBV28
j_gene: TRBJ1-3
CDR3nt: TGTGCCAGCAGAGAAGGAGGGGCGCTCTCTGGAAACACCATATATTTT
CDR3aa: CASREGGALSGNTIYF

abundance: -
len: 15
d_gene: TRBD2
v_gene: TRBV27
j_gene: TRBJ2-5
CDR3nt: TGTGCCAGCAGTTTTTGGAGCGGGAGGGAAGAGACCCAGTACTTC
CDR3aa: CASSFWSGREETQYF

abundance: -
len: 16
d_gene: TRBD2
v_gene: TRBV4-2
j_gene: TRBJ2-2
CDR3nt: TGTGCCAGCAGCCAAGTGGGGACTACCCCCACCGGGGAGCTGTTTTTT
CDR3aa: CASSQVGTTPTGELFF

abundance: -
len: 14
d_gene: -
v_gene: TRBV6-1
j_gene: TRBJ2-7
CDR3nt: TGTGCCAGCAGTGGGCGGGCCTCCGGCTACGAGCAGTACTTC
CDR3aa: CASSGRASGYEQYF

abundance: -
len: 18
d_gene: TRBD1
v_gene: TRBV9
j_gene: TRBJ2-6
CDR3nt: TGTGCCAGCAGCCCCCGGACAGGGTACCGCTCTGGGGCCAACGTCCTGACTTTC
CDR3aa: CASSPRTGYRSGANVLTF

abundance: -
len: 15
d_gene: -
v_gene: TRBV10-3
j_gene: TRBJ1-2
CDR3nt: TGTGCCACCGAGCCAAGATTATTAGGGGACTATGGCTACACCTTC
CDR3aa: CATEPRLLGDYGYTF

abundance: -
len: 13
d_gene: -
v_gene: TRBV5-1
j_gene: TRBJ2-7
CDR3nt: TGCGCCAGCAGCCTCAGGGTCCCCTACGAGCAGTACTTC
CDR3aa: CASSLRVPYEQYF

abundance: -
len: 12
d_gene: TRBD1
v_gene: TRBV30
j_gene: TRBJ1-1
CDR3nt: TGTGCCTGGAGGACAGGGTTCACTGAAGCTTTCTTT
CDR3aa: CAWRTGFTEAFF

abundance: -
len: 14
d_gene: TRBD1
v_gene: TRBV7-6
j_gene: TRBJ1-1
CDR3nt: TGTGCCAGCACCGACAGGGGAGCAGACACTGAAGCTTTCTTT
CDR3aa: CASTDRGADTEAFF

abundance: -
len: 15
d_gene: TRBD2
v_gene: TRBV4-3
j_gene: TRBJ2-7
CDR3nt: TGCGCCAGCAGCCTGGCCAGCGGGAGTACGGACGAGCAGTACTTC
CDR3aa: CASSLASGSTDEQYF

abundance: -
len: 16
d_gene: -
v_gene: TRBV5-1
j_gene: TRBJ1-4
CDR3nt: TGCGCCAGCAGCTGGGGGACATCGGCGTTTCATGAAAAACTGTTTTTT
CDR3aa: CASSWGTSAFHEKLFF

abundance: -
len: 15
d_gene: TRBD1
v_gene: TRBV6-1
j_gene: TRBJ2-5
CDR3nt: TGTGCCAGCAGTGCAGTGACAGGGGTACAAGAGACCCAGTACTTC
CDR3aa: CASSAVTGVQETQYF

abundance: -
len: 12
d_gene: -
v_gene: TRBV5-4
j_gene: TRBJ2-1
CDR3nt: TGTGCCAGCAGTGAGCCCGGGAATGAGCAGTTCTTC
CDR3aa: CASSEPGNEQFF

abundance: -
len: 20
d_gene: -
v_gene: TRBV1
j_gene: TRBJ1-2
CDR3nt: TGCACCAGCAGCCAAGAATTATCAGAGGCGACAGCGTTAGCTAACTATGGCTACACCTTC
CDR3aa: CTSSQELSEATALANYGYTF

abundance: once
len: 18
d_gene: TRBD2
v_gene: TRBV5-5
j_gene: TRBJ2-3
CDR3nt: TGTGCCAGCAGCTTTCTAGCGGCTATGATAGAACGCCCAGATACGCAGTATTTT
CDR3aa: CASSFLAAMIERPDTQYF

abundance: -
len: 15
d_gene: TRBD1
v_gene: TRBV19
j_gene: TRBJ1-1
CDR3nt: TGTGCCAGTAGTCGCTCGGGACAGTCGGCCACTGAAGCTTTCTTT
CDR3aa: CASSRSGQSATEAFF

abundance: once
len: 12
d_gene: -
v_gene: TRBV6-1
j_gene: TRBJ1-3
CDR3nt: TGTGCCAGCCATAGCTCAGGAAACACCATATATTTT
CDR3aa: CASHSSGNTIYF

abundance: -
len: 15
d_gene: TRBD1
v_gene: TRBV28
j_gene: TRBJ2-7
CDR3nt: TGTGCCAGCAGTTTACAAGGGACAGGGCAATACGAGCAGTACTTC
CDR3aa: CASSLQGTGQYEQYF

abundance: -
len: 15
d_gene: TRBD2
v_gene: TRBV7-2
j_gene: TRBJ2-1
CDR3nt: TGTGCCAGCAGCTCAACTAGCGGCCCCTACAATGAGCAGTTCTTC
CDR3aa: CASSSTSGPYNEQFF

abundance: -
len: 17
d_gene: -
v_gene: TRBV28
j_gene: TRBJ2-7
CDR3nt: TGTGCCAGCAGCTCCAAATCCCTATCCGTAAGCTCCTACGAGCAGTACTTC
CDR3aa: CASSSKSLSVSSYEQYF

abundance: -
len: 13
d_gene: -
v_gene: TRBV9
j_gene: TRBJ2-1
CDR3nt: TGTGCCAGCAGCGTTTACGGAGACAATGAGCAGTTCTTC
CDR3aa: CASSVYGDNEQFF

abundance: once
len: 15
d_gene: -
v_gene: TRBV9
j_gene: TRBJ1-3
CDR3nt: TGTGCCAGCAGCCTAGGGACTTTACATGGAAACACCATATATTTT
CDR3aa: CASSLGTLHGNTIYF

abundance: many
len: 15
d_gene: -
v_gene: TRBV7-9
j_gene: TRBJ2-1
CDR3nt: TGTGCCAGCAGCTTAGACGGCCTCGGCGGTAGTGAGCAGTTCTTC
CDR3aa: CASSLDGLGGSEQFF

abundance: few
len: 13
d_gene: TRBD1
v_gene: TRBV27
j_gene: TRBJ2-7
CDR3nt: TGTGCCAGCAGTATTGGACAGGGGGCGGATCAGTACTTC
CDR3aa: CASSIGQGADQYF

abundance: -
len: 14
d_gene: TRBD1
v_gene: TRBV6-6
j_gene: TRBJ1-4
CDR3nt: TGTGCCAGCAGGGGGACAGGGGAAGCCGAAAAACTGTTTTTT
CDR3aa: CASRGTGEAEKLFF

abundance: -
len: 18
d_gene: TRBD1
v_gene: TRBV2
j_gene: TRBJ1-5
CDR3nt: TGTGCCAGCAGCCCGGGACAGCAAAGCTCTTATAGCAATCAGCCCCAGCATTTT
CDR3aa: CASSPGQQSSYSNQPQHF

abundance: -
len: 15
d_gene: TRBD1
v_gene: TRBV27
j_gene: TRBJ1-2
CDR3nt: TGTGCCAGCAGTGCCTCCGGGACAGCTACGAGGGGCTACACCTTC
CDR3aa: CASSASGTATRGYTF

abundance: -
len: 15
d_gene: -
v_gene: TRBV4-1
j_gene: TRBJ1-2
CDR3nt: TGCGCCAGCAGCCAAGTGGGGGGGCCGAACTATGGCTACACCTTC
CDR3aa: CASSQVGGPNYGYTF

abundance: -
len: 14
d_gene: TRBD2
v_gene: TRBV7-2
j_gene: TRBJ2-1
CDR3nt: TGTGCCAGCAGCCCGTGGGGGGGTCCCAATGAGCAGTTCTTC
CDR3aa: CASSPWGGPNEQFF

abundance: -
len: 13
d_gene: -
v_gene: TRBV11-2
j_gene: TRBJ2-7
CDR3nt: TGTGCCAGCAGCCATTACTCGGTCTACGAGCAGTACTTC
CDR3aa: CASSHYSVYEQYF

abundance: -
len: 16
d_gene: -
v_gene: TRBV11-2
j_gene: TRBJ2-5
CDR3nt: TGTGCCAGCAGCTTAGGATCTAGTGGCCGCCAAGAGACCCAGTACTTC
CDR3aa: CASSLGSSGRQETQYF

abundance: -
len: 15
d_gene: TRBD1
v_gene: TRBV28
j_gene: TRBJ2-7
CDR3nt: TGTGCCAGCAGACGACAGGGGGGCGAGTCCTACGAGCAGTACTTC
CDR3aa: CASRRQGGESYEQYF

abundance: -
len: 15
d_gene: TRBD1
v_gene: TRBV28
j_gene: TRBJ1-2
CDR3nt: TGTGCCAGCACCGGCTTTGACAGGGACCTATATGGCTACACCTTC
CDR3aa: CASTGFDRDLYGYTF

abundance: many
len: 15
d_gene: TRBD2
v_gene: TRBV9
j_gene: TRBJ2-7
CDR3nt: TGTGCCAGCAGCGAACGGGCTAGCGGCTCCTACGAGCAGTACTTC
CDR3aa: CASSERASGSYEQYF

abundance: -
len: 13
d_gene: -
v_gene: TRBV27
j_gene: TRBJ2-7
CDR3nt: TGTGCCAGCAGTTTGGGCACCCTAAGCGAGCAGTACTTC
CDR3aa: CASSLGTLSEQYF

abundance: -
len: 15
d_gene: TRBD2
v_gene: TRBV9
j_gene: TRBJ2-5
CDR3nt: TGTGCCAGCAGCGCTAGCGGGAGGCCCCAAGAGGCCCAGTACTTC
CDR3aa: CASSASGRPQEAQYF

abundance: -
len: 12
d_gene: -
v_gene: TRBV11-3
j_gene: TRBJ2-3
CDR3nt: TGTGCCAGCAGCTTAGAAACGGGTACGCAGTATTTT
CDR3aa: CASSLETGTQYF

abundance: -
len: 15
d_gene: -
v_gene: TRBV5-1
j_gene: TRBJ2-2
CDR3nt: TGCGCCAGCACGAGGGGGGGGACGAACACCGGGGAGCTGTTTTTT
CDR3aa: CASTRGGTNTGELFF

abundance: -
len: 14
d_gene: -
v_gene: TRBV18
j_gene: TRBJ1-4
CDR3nt: TGTGCCAGCTCACCTTCTCGACAGAATGAAAAACTGTTTTTT
CDR3aa: CASSPSRQNEKLFF

abundance: -
len: 17
d_gene: TRBD1
v_gene: TRBV19
j_gene: TRBJ1-1
CDR3nt: TGTGCCAGTAGCCGTGCCCACCAGGGGGCGTCTAGCACTGAAGCTTTCTTT
CDR3aa: CASSRAHQGASSTEAFF

abundance: -
len: 15
d_gene: -
v_gene: TRBV7-2
j_gene: TRBJ2-1
CDR3nt: TGCGCCAGCAGCCAAGAGTGGGGAGAGTACGGTGAGCAGTTCTTC
CDR3aa: CASSQEWGEYGEQFF

abundance: many
len: 10
d_gene: -
v_gene: TRBV29-1
j_gene: TRBJ1-1
CDR3nt: TGCAGCGTTGTGCGAGGGAGGGCTTTCTTT
CDR3aa: CSVVRGRAFF

abundance: -
len: 16
d_gene: -
v_gene: TRBV25-1
j_gene: TRBJ1-4
CDR3nt: TGTGCCAGCAGTGTGGCAGGGAATATATTGGATGAAAAACTGTTTTTT
CDR3aa: CASSVAGNILDEKLFF

abundance: -
len: 12
d_gene: TRBD2
v_gene: TRBV30
j_gene: TRBJ2-5
CDR3nt: TGTGCCTCTAGGACTAGCTCAGAGACCCAGTACTTC
CDR3aa: CASRTSSETQYF

abundance: -
len: 12
d_gene: TRBD1
v_gene: TRBV29-1
j_gene: TRBJ1-1
CDR3nt: TGCAGCGGGCAGACAGGGCGCACTGAAGCTTTCTTT
CDR3aa: CSGQTGRTEAFF

abundance: -
len: 17
d_gene: TRBD2
v_gene: TRBV2
j_gene: TRBJ2-1
CDR3nt: TGTGCCAGCAGGAGGGACGGGGCGGGAGCGCAGTACAATGAGCAGTTCTTC
CDR3aa: CASRRDGAGAQYNEQFF

abundance: -
len: 13
d_gene: -
v_gene: TRBV18
j_gene: TRBJ1-2
CDR3nt: TGTGCCAGCTCACGGGAGGAGGGCTATGGCTACACCTTC
CDR3aa: CASSREEGYGYTF

abundance: once
len: 18
d_gene: TRBD2
v_gene: TRBV7-8
j_gene: TRBJ2-2
CDR3nt: TGTGCCAGCAGCTTTGCCCCAACTAGCGGCGACTACACCGGGGAGCTGTTTTTT
CDR3aa: CASSFAPTSGDYTGELFF